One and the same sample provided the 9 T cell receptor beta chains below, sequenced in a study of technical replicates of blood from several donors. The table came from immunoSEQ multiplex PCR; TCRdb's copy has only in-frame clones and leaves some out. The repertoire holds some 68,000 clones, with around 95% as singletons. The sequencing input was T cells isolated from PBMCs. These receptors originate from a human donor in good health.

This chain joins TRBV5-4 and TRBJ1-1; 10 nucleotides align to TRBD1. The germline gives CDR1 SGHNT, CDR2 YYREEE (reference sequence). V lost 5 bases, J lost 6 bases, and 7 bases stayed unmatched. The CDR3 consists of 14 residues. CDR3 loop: CASRSDRGRSEAFF. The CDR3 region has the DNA TGTGCCAGCAGAAGTGACAGGGGGCGGTCTGAAGCTTTCTTT.

The DNA of the CDR3 is TGCGCCAGTGAAGCGTACGAGCAGTACTTC. This gives the protein CASEAYEQYF. The chain has TRBV5-1 and TRBJ2-7; D not certain. Deletions cut 8 bases from V and 4 bases from J, with 7 bases between. The germline CDR1 and CDR2 sequences are SGHRS and YFSETQ. This CDR3 is built from 10 residues.

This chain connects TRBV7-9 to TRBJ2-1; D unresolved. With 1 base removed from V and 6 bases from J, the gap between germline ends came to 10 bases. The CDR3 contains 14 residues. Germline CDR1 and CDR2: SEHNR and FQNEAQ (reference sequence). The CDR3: CASSLGVRLNEQFF. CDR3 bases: TGTGCCAGCAGCTTAGGGGTGAGACTCAATGAGCAGTTCTTC.

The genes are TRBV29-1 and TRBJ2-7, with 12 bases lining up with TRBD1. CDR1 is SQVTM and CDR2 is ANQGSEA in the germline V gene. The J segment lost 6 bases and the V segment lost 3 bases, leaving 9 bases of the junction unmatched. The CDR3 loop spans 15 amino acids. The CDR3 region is CSVEHPGQGAGEQYF. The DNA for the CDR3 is TGCAGCGTTGAGCACCCGGGACAGGGGGCTGGCGAGCAGTACTTC.

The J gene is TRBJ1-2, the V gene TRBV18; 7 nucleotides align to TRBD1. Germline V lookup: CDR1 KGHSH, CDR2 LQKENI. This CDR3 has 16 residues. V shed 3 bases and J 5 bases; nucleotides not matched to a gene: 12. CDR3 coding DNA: TGTGCCAGCTCACCCAAGGATCCCGGGACAGAATATGGCTACACCTTC. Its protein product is CASSPKDPGTEYGYTF.

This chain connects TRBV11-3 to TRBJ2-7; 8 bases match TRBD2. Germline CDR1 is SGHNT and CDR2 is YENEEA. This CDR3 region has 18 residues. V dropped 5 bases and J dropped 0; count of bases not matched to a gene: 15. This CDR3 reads CASSPGTRRLNVSYEQYF. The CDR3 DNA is TGTGCCAGCAGCCCAGGGACTAGGCGATTAAATGTCTCCTACGAGCAGTACTTC.

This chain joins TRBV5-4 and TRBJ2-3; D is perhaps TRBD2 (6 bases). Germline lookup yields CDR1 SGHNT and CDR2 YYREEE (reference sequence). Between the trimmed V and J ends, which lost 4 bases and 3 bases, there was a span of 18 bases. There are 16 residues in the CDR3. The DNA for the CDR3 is TGTGCCAGCAGCGGCCGAAATGGGGGGAGTACAGATACGCAGTATTTT. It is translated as CASSGRNGGSTDTQYF.

CDR3 sequence: CASSAQGANNQPQHF. CDR3 coding DNA: TGTGCCAGCAGTGCACAGGGGGCGAATAATCAGCCCCAGCATTTT. The chain employs TRBV6-1 and TRBJ1-5; 9 positions match TRBD1. The CDR3 loop spans 15 amino acids. CDR1 and CDR2 (germline): MNHNS, SASEGT. Trimming at V came to 4 bases and at J to 4 bases, leaving 5 bases not matched to a gene.

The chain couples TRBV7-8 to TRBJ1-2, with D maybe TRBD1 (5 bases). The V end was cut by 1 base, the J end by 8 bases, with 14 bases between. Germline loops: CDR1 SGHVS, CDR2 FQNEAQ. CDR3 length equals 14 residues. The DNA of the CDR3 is TGTGCCAGCAGCTTAGACAGGACCTATGGCGGCTACACCTTC. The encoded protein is CASSLDRTYGGYTF.